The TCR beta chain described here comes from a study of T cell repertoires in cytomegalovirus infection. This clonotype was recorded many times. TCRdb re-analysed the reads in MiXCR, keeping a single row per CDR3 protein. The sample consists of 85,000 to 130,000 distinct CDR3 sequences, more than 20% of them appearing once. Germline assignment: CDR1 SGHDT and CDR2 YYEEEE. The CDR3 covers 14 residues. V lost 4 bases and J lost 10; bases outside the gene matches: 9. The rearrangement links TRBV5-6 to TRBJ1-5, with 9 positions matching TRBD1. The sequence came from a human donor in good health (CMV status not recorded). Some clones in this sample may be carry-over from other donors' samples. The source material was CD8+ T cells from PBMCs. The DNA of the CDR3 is TGTGCCAGCAGCCAAGGGACAGGGACTTCTCCCCAGCATTTT. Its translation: CASSQGTGTSPQHF.